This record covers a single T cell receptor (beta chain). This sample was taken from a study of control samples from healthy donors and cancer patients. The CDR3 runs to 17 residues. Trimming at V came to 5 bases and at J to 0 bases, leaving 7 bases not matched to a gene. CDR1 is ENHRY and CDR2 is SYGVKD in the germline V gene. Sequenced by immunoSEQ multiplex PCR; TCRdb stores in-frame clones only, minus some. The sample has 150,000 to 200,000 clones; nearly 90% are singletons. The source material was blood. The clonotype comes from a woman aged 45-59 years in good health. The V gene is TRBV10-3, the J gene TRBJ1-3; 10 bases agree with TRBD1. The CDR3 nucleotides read TGTGCCATCAGTCGTGACAGGGGGCAGTTCTCTGGAAACACCATATATTTT. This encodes CAISRDRGQFSGNTIYF.